The 9 T cell receptor beta chains below were found in one sample sequenced in a study of shared clonotypes between healthy human individuals. Here immunoSEQ multiplex PCR was the method, and the copy in TCRdb shows in-frame clones only, minus some. The sample lists some 1 million clones, under 80% occurring once. The sequenced material came from memory CD4+ T cells sorted from blood. As for subset: CD45RA-negative fraction. Receptors were obtained from a man younger than 35 in good health.

J is TRBJ2-7 and V is TRBV2; 9 nucleotides agree with TRBD2. The V and J ends lost 7 bases and 2 bases, in that order; junction bases with no gene match: 9. Per germline, CDR1 SNHLY and CDR2 FYNNEI. The CDR3 is 15 amino acids. CDR3 sequence reads: CASKSSGSSAYEQYF. As DNA, the CDR3 is TGTGCCAGCAAAAGTAGCGGGAGCTCGGCCTACGAGCAGTACTTC.

This clone was observed a few times. J is TRBJ1-5 and V is TRBV5-8, with D maybe TRBD1 (5 bases). CDR1 is SGHTS, CDR2 YDEGEE, per germline. The CDR3 loop spans 15 amino acids. V dropped 2 bases and J dropped 9 bases, with 18 bases sitting between them. CDR3 region: CASSFGQATFGPQHF. The CDR3 region has the DNA TGTGCCAGCAGCTTCGGACAAGCTACTTTCGGGCCCCAGCATTTT.

This chain uses TRBV30 with TRBJ1-3; D is perhaps TRBD1 (6 bases). CDR1 and CDR2 from the germline V gene are GTSNPN and SVGIG (reference sequence). Trimming pared 5 bases from V and 4 bases from J, leaving 18 bases between. This CDR3 is 15 amino acids long. Here the CDR3 DNA reads TGTGCCTGGGCCCGCGGGGGGCTGGGAGGAAACACCATATATTTT. Translating it yields CAWARGGLGGNTIYF.

The genes are TRBV6-1 and TRBJ1-5, with 10 nucleotides matching TRBD1. The CDR3 has 15 residues. Germline V gene lookup returns CDR1 MNHNS and CDR2 SASEGT. The ends lost 3 bases at V and 3 bases at J; junction bases unmatched: 2. CDR3 in amino acids: CASSEGQGPNQPQHF. CDR3 nucleotides: TGTGCCAGCAGTGAGGGACAGGGGCCCAATCAGCCCCAGCATTTT.

V usage is TRBV4-3 and J usage is TRBJ2-7, with D maybe TRBD2 (6 bases). Germline V gene data show CDR1 as LGHNA and CDR2 as YSLEER. This CDR3 has 13 residues. Trimming removed 0 bases at V and 6 bases at J, with 9 bases between. The CDR3 spells CASSQDRDFEQYF. CDR3 sequence (DNA): TGCGCCAGCAGCCAAGATCGGGACTTCGAGCAGTACTTC.

A few counts support this clone. The DNA of the CDR3 is TGTGCCAGCAGCCCATTTGACACCCTCAGCCTTTACTTC. This gives the protein CASSPFDTLSLYF. V usage is TRBV7-2 and J usage is TRBJ2-5; no clear D gene. The CDR3 covers 13 residues. The V gene's germline CDR1 is SGHTA and CDR2 FQGNSA. V was shortened by 5 bases and J by 14 bases, with 21 bases between the two germline ends. Based on the CDR3 plus reference TRBV7-2 and TRBJ2-5, the full variable domain is GAGVSQSPSNKVTEKGKDVELRCDPISGHTALYWYRQSLGQGLEFLIYFQGNSAPDKSGLPSDRFSAERTGGSVSTLTIQRTQQEDSAVYLCASSPFDTLSLYFGPGTRLLVL.

This clone was found a few times. At the DNA level, this CDR3 is encoded by other sequences in the same sample as well. The chain recombines TRBV29-1 with TRBJ2-7, with unresolved D. The CDR3 extends over 12 amino acids. V lost 1 base, J lost 2 bases, and 6 bases lay in between. Germline CDR1 reads SQVTM; CDR2 reads ANQGSEA. CDR3: CSVEGRAYEQYF. The CDR3 DNA reads as TGCAGCGTTGAAGGGCGTGCCTACGAGCAGTACTTC.

The chain links TRBV27 to TRBJ2-7; 7 nucleotides match TRBD1. Trimming took 0 bases from V and 0 from J; bases not matched to a gene: 2. The CDR3 is 15 amino acids. Germline V gene lookup returns CDR1 MNHEY and CDR2 SMNVEV (reference sequence). The CDR3 sequence: CASSLSQGLSYEQYF. Written as DNA, the CDR3 is TGTGCCAGCAGTTTATCACAGGGGCTCTCCTACGAGCAGTACTTC.

The chain employs TRBV19 and TRBJ1-1, with D uncertain. Germline V gene lookup returns CDR1 LNHDA and CDR2 SQIVND (reference sequence). V lost 7 bases, J lost 5 bases, and 17 bases lay in between. This CDR3 is built from 14 residues. The CDR3 loop reads CASIPRGRTTEAFF. CDR3 nucleotides: TGTGCCAGTATCCCCCGCGGGCGAACTACTGAAGCTTTCTTT.